One sample yielded the 22 T cell receptor beta chains listed below, sequenced in a study of early T cells in non-severe SARS-CoV-2 infection. Each CDR3 protein is one row after TCRdb ran MiXCR on the 5' RACE reads. In the table there are under 50,000 distinct CDR3 sequences, 3.5% to 5% of which are singletons. Sequencing was done on a sample of whole blood. The receptors here all came from an adult who was a healthcare worker with PCR-confirmed SARS-CoV-2 infection or an uninfected control (not recorded which).

This clonotype was picked up a small number of times. The chain is built from TRBV5-5 and TRBJ1-3; TRBD1 agrees at 7 bases. This CDR3 comprises 15 residues. V trimming: 0 bases; J trimming: 0 bases; junction bases outside the gene matches: 0. Germline CDR1 reads SGHKS; CDR2 reads YYEKEE (reference sequence). The CDR3 bases are TGTGCCAGCAGCTTGGAGGGGGCCTCTGGAAACACCATATATTTT. Translation gives CASSLEGASGNTIYF.

The chain is built from TRBV9 and TRBJ2-2; D remains ambiguous. This CDR3 contains 15 residues. Germline V lookup: CDR1 SGDLS, CDR2 YYNGEE. V lost 0 bases, J lost 6 bases, and 12 bases lay in between. The CDR3 loop reads CASSVVWEGPGELFF. For the CDR3, the DNA is TGTGCCAGCAGCGTAGTCTGGGAAGGCCCCGGGGAGCTGTTTTTT.

This clonotype was seen many times. The CDR3 loop is CASSDRSRHTDTQYF. In nucleotides, the CDR3 is TGTGCCAGCAGTGATCGGAGCCGCCACACAGATACGCAGTATTTT. This rearrangement joins TRBV2 to TRBJ2-3, with D unresolved. V gave up 3 bases and J gave up 2 bases, with 12 bases separating them. This CDR3 is 15 amino acids long. Germline lookup yields CDR1 SNHLY and CDR2 FYNNEI.

This clonotype has ten or more counts. The chain couples TRBV20-1 to TRBJ2-5, with unresolved D. Germline CDR1 reads DFQATT; CDR2 reads SNEGSKA (reference sequence). This CDR3 is 12 amino acids long. V shed 6 bases and J shed 4 bases, with 12 bases lying between them. CDR3 loop: CSANQGLETQYF. The DNA of the CDR3 is TGCAGTGCCAATCAAGGGTTAGAGACCCAGTACTTC.

The sample holds many counts of this clonotype. This sequence joins TRBV7-2 and TRBJ2-1, with 8 nucleotides matching TRBD2. The CDR3 contains 16 residues. J lost 0 bases, V lost 3 bases, and 4 bases had no gene match. The germline gives CDR1 SGHTA, CDR2 FQGNSA. CDR3 DNA: TGTGCCAGCAGCTTGGTAGCGGGGAGCTCCTACAATGAGCAGTTCTTC. This sequence encodes CASSLVAGSSYNEQFF.

In this sample, this clonotype turned up many times. This chain links TRBV5-1 with TRBJ2-7; TRBD1 matches at 7 bases. With V trimmed by 4 bases and J by 0 bases, 13 bases remained unmatched. This CDR3 is built from 17 residues. The germline V gene has CDR1 SGHRS and CDR2 YFSETQ. The CDR3 here is CASSSRRTGPSSYEQYF. The CDR3 nucleotides read TGCGCCAGCAGCAGCCGCCGGACAGGCCCGAGCTCCTACGAGCAGTACTTC. Based on the CDR3 plus reference TRBV5-1 and TRBJ2-7, the full variable domain is KAGVTQTPRYLIKTRGQQVTLSCSPISGHRSVSWYQQTPGQGLQFLFEYFSETQRNKGNFPGRFSGRQFSNSRSEMNVSTLELGDSALYLCASSSRRTGPSSYEQYFGPGTRLTVT.

This clonotype was detected many times. Here the CDR3 reads CSASPGLAAYEQYF. The CDR3 bases are TGCAGTGCTAGCCCCGGACTAGCTGCCTACGAGCAGTACTTC. The chain recombines TRBV20-1 with TRBJ2-7; 8 bases are shared with TRBD2. V trimming: 3 bases; J trimming: 2 bases; junction bases outside the gene matches: 6. Germline CDR1 is DFQATT and CDR2 is SNEGSKA (reference sequence). The CDR3 extends over 14 amino acids.

This clonotype was picked up a small number of times. This rearrangement joins TRBV7-9 to TRBJ2-7; TRBD2 aligns across 10 bases. The V and J ends lost 5 bases and 5 bases, in that order; junction bases with no gene match: 18. This CDR3 spans 18 amino acids. Germline lookup yields CDR1 SEHNR and CDR2 FQNEAQ (reference sequence). CDR3 in DNA: TGTGCCAGCAGCCCCCCAGTAGGGTTAGCGGGAGGAGGTGACGAGCAGTACTTC. Amino acids: CASSPPVGLAGGGDEQYF.

V is TRBV7-2 and J is TRBJ2-1; D is perhaps TRBD1 (5 bases). Trimming stripped 1 base from V and 2 bases from J, with 9 bases between. CDR3 length: 15 amino acids. Germline CDR1 SGHTA, CDR2 FQGNSA. As DNA, the CDR3 is TGTGCCAGCAGCTTAGAGACAGCAGCCTACAATGAGCAGTTCTTC. Its protein product is CASSLETAAYNEQFF.

This clonotype was detected a few times. The chain combines TRBV15 with TRBJ1-3, with D unresolved. Germline CDR1 LNHNV, CDR2 YYDKDF (reference sequence). V lost 8 bases and J lost 3, with 11 bases in between. This CDR3 is 13 amino acids long. Here the CDR3 DNA reads TGTGCCACCGGCCAAATGAGTGGAAACACCATATATTTT. This translates into CATGQMSGNTIYF.

The chain combines TRBV16 with TRBJ1-1, with D maybe TRBD1 (5 bases). CDR3 size: 14 residues. Between the trimmed V and J ends, which lost 0 bases and 3 bases, there was a span of 8 bases. CDR1 KGHSY and CDR2 FQNENV come from the germline V gene. Here the CDR3 reads CASSQSWGDTEAFF. DNA for the CDR3: TGTGCCAGCAGCCAATCATGGGGGGACACTGAAGCTTTCTTT.

The table lists this clonotype with many counts. V is TRBV7-9 and J is TRBJ2-2; 9 positions agree with TRBD2. V was clipped by 5 bases and J by 6 bases; unmatched bases: 10. This CDR3 has 16 amino acids. Germline V CDR1 and CDR2: SEHNR, FQNEAQ (reference sequence). The CDR3 sequence is CASSVTAGGTPGELFF. The CDR3 DNA reads as TGTGCCAGCAGCGTCACAGCGGGAGGAACCCCCGGGGAGCTGTTTTTT.

This clonotype was recorded at least ten times. V gene TRBV7-9 combines with J gene TRBJ1-2, with 7 bases aligning to TRBD1. The CDR3 covers 14 residues. CDR1 SEHNR and CDR2 FQNEAQ come from the germline V gene (reference sequence). After removal of 4 bases from V and 4 bases from J, the junction contained 6 bases not matched to a gene. CDR3 DNA: TGTGCCAGCAGCTCTGACAGGGAGGGCTATGGCTACACCTTC. Encoded protein: CASSSDREGYGYTF.

The gene calls are TRBV24-1 and TRBJ2-3, with D perhaps TRBD2 (7 bases). Germline CDR1 KGHDR, CDR2 SFDVKD. CDR3 length: 17 residues. V lost 4 bases to trimming and J lost 7 bases, with 23 bases between them. This CDR3 reads CATSDPTLRGGLNTQYF. The CDR3 nucleotides read TGTGCCACCAGTGACCCTACTCTAAGGGGGGGCCTAAATACGCAGTATTTT.

This clonotype was picked up many times. This chain uses TRBV6-5 with TRBJ1-1, with D possibly being TRBD1 (5 bases). The CDR3 length is 15 residues. CDR1 MNHEY and CDR2 SVGAGI come from the germline V gene. The ends were cut back, 4 bases at V and 3 bases at J, with 15 bases in the middle. The CDR3: CASSSGGSTDTEAFF. The CDR3 DNA reads as TGTGCCAGCAGTTCTGGGGGTAGTACGGACACTGAAGCTTTCTTT.

This clonotype was seen at least ten times. The chain has TRBV7-6 and TRBJ2-5; maybe TRBD1 (5 bases). Trimming left V 4 bases short and J 4 bases short, with 7 bases between. This CDR3 has 12 residues. Germline CDR1 is SGHVS and CDR2 is FNYEAQ. The CDR3 DNA sequence: TGTGCCAGCAGCTCGACAGCAGAGACCCAGTACTTC. Its protein is CASSSTAETQYF.

V gene TRBV11-3 combines with J gene TRBJ2-2; possibly TRBD1 or TRBD2 for D (5 bases each). Trimming took off 8 bases at V and 4 bases at J, with 17 bases between the two ends. The CDR3 sequence is 15 residues long. Germline V gene lookup returns CDR1 SGHNT and CDR2 YENEEA. DNA of the CDR3: TGTGCCAGCCAACCGGGACCTGCGAGCACCGGGGAGCTGTTTTTT. It yields the protein CASQPGPASTGELFF. The whole variable domain, remainder taken from reference TRBV11-3 and TRBJ2-2, is EAGVVQSPRYKIIEKKQPVAFWCNPISGHNTLYWYLQNLGQGPELLIRYENEEAVDDSQLPKDRFSAERLKGVDSTLKIQPAELGDSAVYLCASQPGPASTGELFFGEGSRLTVL.

This clonotype is medium-sized in the sample. The chain joins TRBV4-1 to TRBJ2-1, with no clear D. V was cut by 10 bases and J by 0 bases, with 13 bases left in between. CDR1 and CDR2 from the germline V gene are MGHRA and YSYEKL. The length of the CDR3 is 14 residues. The CDR3 protein is CATRPESSYNEQFF. As DNA, the CDR3 is TGCGCCACCCGTCCCGAGAGCTCCTACAATGAGCAGTTCTTC.

This clonotype was counted many times. This chain links TRBV6-1 with TRBJ2-7; no clear D. The CDR3 runs 14 residues. Between the trimmed V and J ends, which lost 3 bases and 5 bases, there was a span of 14 bases. Germline values: CDR1 MNHNS, CDR2 SASEGT. The CDR3 region has the DNA TGTGCCAGCAGTGATCTGGGGAAGTGGAACGAGCAGTACTTC. It encodes CASSDLGKWNEQYF.

The sample holds many counts of this clonotype. The rearrangement joins TRBV7-2 to TRBJ2-1; 7 bases align to TRBD1. This CDR3 region has 17 residues. CDR1 is SGHTA, CDR2 FQGNSA, per germline. The trim removed 5 bases at V and 2 bases at J, leaving 12 bases unmatched. The CDR3 spells CASSPYRQGSPYNEQFF. As DNA, the CDR3 is TGTGCCAGCAGCCCTTACCGACAGGGCTCCCCCTACAATGAGCAGTTCTTC.

This clonotype was recorded at least ten times. The rearrangement uses TRBV2 and TRBJ2-1; weak D call: TRBD1 (6 bases). The germline gives CDR1 SNHLY, CDR2 FYNNEI. Trimming removed 6 bases from V and 4 bases from J, with 16 bases in between. CDR3 length: 15 amino acids. CDR3 nucleotides: TGTGCCAGCAGGCTTCGGACAGTACGATACAATGAGCAGTTCTTC. Translation: CASRLRTVRYNEQFF. Full variable domain (rest looked up from reference TRBV2 and TRBJ2-1): EPEVTQTPSHQVTQMGQEVILRCVPISNHLYFYWYRQILGQKVEFLVSFYNNEISEKSEIFDDQFSVERPDGSNFTLKIRSTKLEDSAMYFCASRLRTVRYNEQFFGPGTRLTVL.

This clonotype was counted many times. This chain uses TRBV6-2 or TRBV6-3 with TRBJ1-5; D is unresolved. Trimming pared 6 bases from V and 0 bases from J, leaving 6 bases between. There are 13 residues in the CDR3. The germline V gene has CDR1 MNHEY and CDR2 SVGEGT. The CDR3, as DNA: TGTGCCAGCAGACAAGATAGCAATCAGCCCCAGCATTTT. Its protein product is CASRQDSNQPQHF.